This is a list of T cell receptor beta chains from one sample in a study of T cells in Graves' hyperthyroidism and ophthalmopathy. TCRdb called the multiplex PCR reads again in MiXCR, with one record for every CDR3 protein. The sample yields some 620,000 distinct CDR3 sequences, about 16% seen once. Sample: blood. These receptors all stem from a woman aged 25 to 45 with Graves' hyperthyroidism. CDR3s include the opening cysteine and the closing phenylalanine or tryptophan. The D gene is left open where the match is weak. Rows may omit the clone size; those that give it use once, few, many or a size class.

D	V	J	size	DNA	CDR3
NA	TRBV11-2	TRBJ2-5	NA	TGTGCCAGCAGCTTAGGCCGGGCAGGGGGGCAAGAGACCCAGTACTTC	CASSLGRAGGQETQYF
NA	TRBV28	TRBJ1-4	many	TGTGCCAGCAGTTCTAACAGTGCAACTAATGAAAAACTGTTTTTT	CASSSNSATNEKLFF
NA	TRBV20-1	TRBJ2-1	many	TGCAGTGCCCCTCGTCAAACTACTCACAATGAGCAGTTCTTC	CSAPRQTTHNEQFF
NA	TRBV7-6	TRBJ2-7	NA	TGTGCCAGCAGCCCCTCCAGTTTGCAGGCCACCTACGAGCAGTACTTC	CASSPSSLQATYEQYF
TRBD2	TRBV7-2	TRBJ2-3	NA	TGTGCCAGCAGCCAATCTAGCGGGAGGGGGACGGGGAACACAGATACGCAGTATTTT	CASSQSSGRGTGNTDTQYF
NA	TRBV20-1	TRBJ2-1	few	TGCAGTGCTAGTTCTCCAGGCGCCTACAATGAGCAGTTCTTC	CSASSPGAYNEQFF
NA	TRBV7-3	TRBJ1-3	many	TGTGCCAGCAGCTTAGGTTCAGGGGCTGGAAACACCATATATTTT	CASSLGSGAGNTIYF
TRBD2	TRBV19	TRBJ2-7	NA	TGTGCCAGTAGTATGGGAGGGGAGAGGAGCTACGAGCAGTACTTC	CASSMGGERSYEQYF
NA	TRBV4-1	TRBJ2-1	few	TGCGCCAGCAGCCAAGGACGGGACGGAATTACCAATGAGCAGTTCTTC	CASSQGRDGITNEQFF
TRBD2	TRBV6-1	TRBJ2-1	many	TGTGCCAGCAGGAGACTAGCGGGAGAGGGAAATGAGCAGTTCTTC	CASRRLAGEGNEQFF
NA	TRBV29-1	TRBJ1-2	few	TGCAGCGTTGAAGCCAGGGAGGACTATGGCTACACCTTC	CSVEAREDYGYTF
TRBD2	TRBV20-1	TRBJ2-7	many	TGCAGTGCGACCAGAACTAGCGGGAGCTCCTCCGAGCAGTACTTC	CSATRTSGSSSEQYF
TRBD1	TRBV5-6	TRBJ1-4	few	TGTGCCAGCAGCTTGGGGACAGGGTTGTCAACTAATGAAAAACTGTTTTTT	CASSLGTGLSTNEKLFF
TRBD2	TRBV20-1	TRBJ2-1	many	TGCAGTGCTAGAGAGTATAGCGGGAGGGCTTGGAATGAGCAGTTCTTC	CSAREYSGRAWNEQFF
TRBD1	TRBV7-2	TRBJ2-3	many	TGTGCCAGCAGCCGACAGGGGATGGTGATTTCGGACACAGATACGCAGTATTTT	CASSRQGMVISDTDTQYF
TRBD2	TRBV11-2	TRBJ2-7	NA	TGTGCCAGCAGCTTAGTTGCGGGAGTGGACTACTACGAGCAGTACTTC	CASSLVAGVDYYEQYF